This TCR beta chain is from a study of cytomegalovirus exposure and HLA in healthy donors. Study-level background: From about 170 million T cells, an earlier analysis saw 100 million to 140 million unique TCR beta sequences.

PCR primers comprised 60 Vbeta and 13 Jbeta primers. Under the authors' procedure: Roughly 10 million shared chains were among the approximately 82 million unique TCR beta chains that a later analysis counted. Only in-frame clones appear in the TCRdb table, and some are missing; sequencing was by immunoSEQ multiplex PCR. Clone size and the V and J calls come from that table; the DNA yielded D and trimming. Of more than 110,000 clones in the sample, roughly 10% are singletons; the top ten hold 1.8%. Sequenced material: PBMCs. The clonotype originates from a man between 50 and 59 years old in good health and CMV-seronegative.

CDR3 sequence (DNA): TGTGCCAGCAGCGCAGCACCCGGGGGGGGTTACGAGCAGTACTTC. Translation gives CASSAAPGGGYEQYF. This chain uses TRBV9 with TRBJ2-7; 8 bases agree with TRBD2. The CDR3 spans 15 residues. V dropped 3 bases and J dropped 4; count of bases not matched to a gene: 9. Per the germline V gene, CDR1 is SGDLS and CDR2 is YYNGEE.